Each of the 19 T cell receptor beta chains below was sequenced from the same sample in a study of blood T cell repertoires in COVID-19. The protocol was immunoSEQ multiplex PCR, while the TCRdb copy is restricted to in-frame clones and leaves out a portion. The sample consists of 85,000 to 130,000 clones, about 89% of them appearing once. The specimen was peripheral blood. Receptor source: a man between 60 and 75 years old with acute or convalescent COVID-19.

Comment on this clone: Because the CDR3's place on the DNA is in doubt, the DNA is left out and the CDR3 is given as listed by TCRdb. J is TRBJ1-5 and V is TRBV28; TRBD1 was called by the table and not checked on the DNA. Inclusive of both ends, the CDR3 amounts to 16 amino acids. Looked up from germline, CDR1 is MDHEN and CDR2 is SYDVKM. This CDR3 reads CASSSSGRGWGQPQHF.

This clone has a single count. The J gene is TRBJ2-1, the V gene TRBV27; TRBD2 aligns across 9 bases. CDR1 is MNHEY, CDR2 SMNVEV, per germline (reference sequence). Trimming at V came to 3 bases and at J to 3 bases, leaving 12 bases not matched to a gene. CDR3 length: 18 amino acids. As DNA, the CDR3 is TGTGCCAGCAGTTTCCAGGGGTTAGGGCGGGAGGGCTACAATGAGCAGTTCTTC. Encoded protein: CASSFQGLGREGYNEQFF.

This clone was found once. Other DNA variants within this sample encode the same CDR3. The chain carries TRBV4-1 and TRBJ2-7; D is uncertain. Germline lookup yields CDR1 MGHRA and CDR2 YSYEKL. The CDR3 is made up of 13 amino acids. Deletions cut 4 bases from V and 2 bases from J, with 9 bases between. CDR3 coding DNA: TGCGCCAGCAGCCCCGGTCGAACCTACGAGCAGTACTTC. Protein sequence: CASSPGRTYEQYF.

This chain connects TRBV28 to TRBJ1-5; 9 nucleotides line up with TRBD1. The CDR3 runs 14 residues. V lost 6 bases, J lost 4 bases, and 4 bases stayed unmatched. The germline V gene encodes CDR1 MDHEN and CDR2 SYDVKM. In DNA form, the CDR3 reads TGTGCCAGCAGGCCGGACAGGGGAAATCAGCCCCAGCATTTT. It encodes CASRPDRGNQPQHF.

The table lists this clone with a few counts. The rearrangement joins TRBV11-2 to TRBJ2-7; TRBD1 aligns across 9 bases. The germline V gene has CDR1 SGHAT and CDR2 FQNNGV. CDR3 length equals 16 residues. V was clipped by 3 bases and J by 3 bases; unmatched bases: 9. CDR3 sequence reads: CASSFKQGAPFYEQYF. The DNA of the CDR3 is TGTGCCAGCAGCTTCAAACAGGGGGCTCCCTTCTACGAGCAGTACTTC.

The chain has TRBV5-1 and TRBJ2-1, with 11 nucleotides matching TRBD2. In germline, CDR1 is SGHRS, CDR2 YFSETQ. The CDR3 is 14 amino acids. J lost 9 bases, V lost 4 bases, and 6 bases had no gene match. CDR3 sequence: CASSITSGRIEQFF. The CDR3 DNA is TGCGCCAGCAGCATCACTAGCGGGAGAATTGAGCAGTTCTTC.

The chain joins TRBV10-3 to TRBJ2-2; tentative D call: TRBD1 (6 bases). The CDR3 sequence is 17 residues long. V was clipped by 2 bases and J by 2 bases, with 15 bases between them. Per the germline V gene, CDR1 is ENHRY and CDR2 is SYGVKD. CDR3 DNA sequence: TGTGCCATCAGTGAGCCCCCGGTAGGGACAAACACCGGGGAGCTGTTTTTT. Its translation is CAISEPPVGTNTGELFF.

The gene calls are TRBV10-2 and TRBJ1-5; maybe TRBD1 (6 bases). V dropped 6 bases and J dropped 4 bases, with 13 bases sitting between them. Germline V gene lookup returns CDR1 WSHSY and CDR2 SAAADI. CDR3 length equals 14 residues. The CDR3 spells CASRSGQSNQPQHF. The CDR3 nucleotides are TGCGCCAGCAGATCAGGACAGTCTAATCAGCCCCAGCATTTT.

The chain is built from TRBV19 and TRBJ1-5; D might be TRBD1 (6 bases). This CDR3 has 14 amino acids. In germline, CDR1 is LNHDA, CDR2 SQIVND (reference sequence). The germline V and J ends were trimmed by 8 bases and 3 bases, with 14 bases remaining between them. CDR3 in DNA: TGTGCCAGTTGTCAACACAGGGACAATCAGCCCCAGCATTTT. This translates into CASCQHRDNQPQHF.

A single count supports this clone. This chain joins TRBV13 and TRBJ2-7; 15 bases align to TRBD2. Trimming took 5 bases from V and 7 from J; bases not matched to a gene: 18. The germline gives CDR1 PRHDT, CDR2 FYEKMQ (reference sequence). The CDR3 contains 19 residues. The CDR3 coding sequence is TGTGCCAGCAGCATCGGACTAGCGGGAGGGTTTTGGCTCTCGGGGGAGCAGTACTTC. It encodes CASSIGLAGGFWLSGEQYF. The whole variable domain, remainder taken from reference TRBV13 and TRBJ2-7, is AAGVIQSPRHLIKEKRETATLKCYPIPRHDTVYWYQQGPGQDPQFLISFYEKMQSDKGSIPDRFSAQQFSDYHSELNMSSLELGDSALYFCASSIGLAGGFWLSGEQYFGPGTRLTVT.

The CDR3 DNA sequence: TGTGCCAGTACCCTTTGGGGCAGGGGGCACACTGAAGCTTTCTTT. This translates into CASTLWGRGHTEAFF. J is TRBJ1-1 and V is TRBV19, with TRBD1 identical over 8 bases. Trimming at V came to 7 bases and at J to 3 bases, leaving 10 bases not matched to a gene. Germline V gene sequence: CDR1 LNHDA, CDR2 SQIVND (reference sequence). The CDR3 is 15 residues long.

The chain uses TRBV19 and TRBJ2-2, with 13 bases matching TRBD2. The CDR3 covers 16 residues. The ends lost 5 bases at V and 6 bases at J; junction bases unmatched: 6. Germline V lookup: CDR1 LNHDA, CDR2 SQIVND (reference sequence). This chain's CDR3 is CASSPLAGGPSGELFF. The DNA for the CDR3 is TGTGCCAGTAGTCCACTAGCGGGAGGGCCTTCCGGGGAGCTGTTTTTT.

This clone was recorded only once. CDR3 coding DNA: TGTGCCAGCAGCTTAGTTCGGGGGTCGGGTGAGCAGTTCTTC. Translating gives CASSLVRGSGEQFF. The J gene is TRBJ2-1, the V gene TRBV11-3, with D possibly TRBD2 on 6 matching bases. V lost 1 base, J lost 9 bases, and 13 bases lay in between. CDR1 and CDR2 (germline): SGHNT, YENEEA. This CDR3 contains 14 residues.

The chain uses TRBV5-4 and TRBJ2-5, with a weak D call TRBD1 (5 bases). This CDR3 contains 13 residues. V was pared by 2 bases and J by 4 bases, with 9 bases between. Per the germline V gene, CDR1 is SGHNT and CDR2 is YYREEE (reference sequence). CDR3 bases: TGTGCCAGCAGCTTCGGTCAGGGAGAGACCCAGTACTTC. It codes for CASSFGQGETQYF.

V usage is TRBV4-2 and J usage is TRBJ1-2; perhaps TRBD1 as D (6 bases). Germline V gene data show CDR1 as LGHNA and CDR2 as YNFKEQ. Trimming took 3 bases from V and 2 from J, leaving 10 bases between them. This CDR3 is built from 14 residues. CDR3 sequence: CASSQAGANYGYTF. The CDR3 bases are TGTGCCAGCAGCCAGGCAGGGGCCAACTATGGCTACACCTTC.

The V gene is TRBV5-4, the J gene TRBJ2-3; TRBD1 might be the D (5 bases). The CDR3 is 16 amino acids. Germline CDR1 reads SGHNT; CDR2 reads YYREEE (reference sequence). Trimming pared 4 bases from V and 2 bases from J, leaving 17 bases between. The DNA for the CDR3 is TGTGCCAGCAGCCTCCCGACAGCTCTTTCCACAGATACGCAGTATTTT. Residues: CASSLPTALSTDTQYF.

V and J are TRBV5-1 and TRBJ2-1; 7 bases are shared with TRBD1. Germline CDR1 is SGHRS and CDR2 is YFSETQ. This CDR3 contains 14 residues. The V and J ends lost 4 bases and 7 bases, in that order; junction bases with no gene match: 8. This chain's CDR3 is CASSPQTGSNEQFF. CDR3 DNA sequence: TGCGCCAGCAGCCCCCAGACAGGGAGTAATGAGCAGTTCTTC.

The chain recombines TRBV10-3 with TRBJ2-7; 8 bases fit TRBD2. The CDR3 length is 14 residues. Germline loops: CDR1 ENHRY, CDR2 SYGVKD. Trimming removed 6 bases from V and 3 bases from J; junction bases left unmatched: 7. CDR3 coding DNA: TGTGCCATCAGAGCGGGACTAGATGTCTACGAGCAGTACTTC. This translates into CAIRAGLDVYEQYF.

The chain recombines TRBV7-2 with TRBJ2-1; the D is unclear. CDR3 length: 15 amino acids. Germline loops: CDR1 SGHTA, CDR2 FQGNSA. The V end lost 5 bases, the J end lost 4 bases, and 15 bases lay between the germline ends. This chain's CDR3 is CASSKESATYNEQFF. The CDR3 nucleotides read TGTGCCAGCAGCAAAGAAAGCGCGACTTACAATGAGCAGTTCTTC.